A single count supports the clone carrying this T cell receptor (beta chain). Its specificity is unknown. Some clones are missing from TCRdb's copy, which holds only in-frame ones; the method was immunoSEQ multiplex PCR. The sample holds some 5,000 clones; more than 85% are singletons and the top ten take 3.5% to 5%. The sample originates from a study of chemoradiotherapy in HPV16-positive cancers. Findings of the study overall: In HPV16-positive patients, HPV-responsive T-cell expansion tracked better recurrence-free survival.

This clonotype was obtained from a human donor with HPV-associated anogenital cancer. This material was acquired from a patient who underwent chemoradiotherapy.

The CDR3 sequence is CSVELQYNEQFF. Here the CDR3 DNA reads TGCAGCGTTGAACTACAGTACAATGAGCAGTTCTTC. The V call is TRBV29-1, the J call TRBJ2-1; D call uncertain. The CDR3 loop spans 12 amino acids. With 2 bases removed from V and 4 bases from J, the gap between germline ends came to 6 bases. CDR1 is SQVTM, CDR2 ANQGSEA, per germline.